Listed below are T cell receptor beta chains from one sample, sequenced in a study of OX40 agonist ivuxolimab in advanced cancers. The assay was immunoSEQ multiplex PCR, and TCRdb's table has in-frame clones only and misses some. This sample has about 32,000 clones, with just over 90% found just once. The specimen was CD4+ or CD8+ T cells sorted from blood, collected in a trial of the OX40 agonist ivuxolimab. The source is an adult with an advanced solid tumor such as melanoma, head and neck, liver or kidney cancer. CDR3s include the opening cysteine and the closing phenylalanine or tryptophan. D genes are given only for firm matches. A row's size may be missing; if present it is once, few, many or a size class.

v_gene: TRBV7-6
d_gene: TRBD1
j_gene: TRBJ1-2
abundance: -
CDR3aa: CASSLGQGDYGYTF
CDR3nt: TGTGCCAGCAGCTTAGGGCAGGGGGACTATGGCTACACCTTC

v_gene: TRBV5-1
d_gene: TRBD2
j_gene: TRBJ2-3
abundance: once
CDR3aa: CASSLGLAGVTDTQYF
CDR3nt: TGCGCCAGCAGCCTGGGACTAGCGGGGGTTACAGATACGCAGTATTTT

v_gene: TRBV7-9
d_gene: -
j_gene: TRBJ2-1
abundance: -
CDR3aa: CASSLDPTSNEQFF
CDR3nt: TGTGCCAGCAGCTTAGATCCGACTAGCAATGAGCAGTTCTTC

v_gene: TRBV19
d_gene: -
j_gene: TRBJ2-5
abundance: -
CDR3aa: CASSIAFPETQYF
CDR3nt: TGTGCCAGTAGTATCGCATTTCCAGAGACCCAGTACTTC

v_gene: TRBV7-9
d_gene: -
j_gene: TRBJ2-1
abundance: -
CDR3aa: CASSLRLSSYNEQFF
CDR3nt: TGTGCCAGCAGCTTACGTTTGAGCTCCTACAATGAGCAGTTCTTC

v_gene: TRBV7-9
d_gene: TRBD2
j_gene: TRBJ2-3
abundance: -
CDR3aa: CASSLASGVTDTQYF
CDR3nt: TGTGCCAGCAGCTTAGCTAGCGGGGTCACAGATACGCAGTATTTT

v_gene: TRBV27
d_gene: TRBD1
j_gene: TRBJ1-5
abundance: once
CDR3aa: CASSSRQGVNQPQHF
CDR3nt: TGTGCCAGCAGTTCGCGACAGGGGGTCAATCAGCCCCAGCATTTT

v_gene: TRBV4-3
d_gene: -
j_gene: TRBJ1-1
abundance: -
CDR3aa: CASSQDMDLNTEAFF
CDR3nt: TGCGCCAGCAGCCAAGATATGGATTTGAACACTGAAGCTTTCTTT

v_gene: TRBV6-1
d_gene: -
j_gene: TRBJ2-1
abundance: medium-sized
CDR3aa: CASTWTDSNEQFF
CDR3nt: TGTGCCAGCACCTGGACAGATTCCAATGAGCAGTTCTTC

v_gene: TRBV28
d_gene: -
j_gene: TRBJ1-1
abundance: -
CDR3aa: CASSPQTPEAFF
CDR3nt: TGTGCCAGCAGTCCACAGACTCCTGAAGCTTTCTTT

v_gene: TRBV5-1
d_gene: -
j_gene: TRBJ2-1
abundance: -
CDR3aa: CASRTDSYNEQFF
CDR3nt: TGCGCCAGCAGGACGGACTCCTACAATGAGCAGTTCTTC

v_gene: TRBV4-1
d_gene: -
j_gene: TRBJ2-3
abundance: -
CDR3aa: CASSQDEGLTDTQYF
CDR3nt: TGCGCCAGCAGCCAAGACGAGGGGCTCACAGATACGCAGTATTTT

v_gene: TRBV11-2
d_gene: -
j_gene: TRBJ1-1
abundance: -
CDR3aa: CASSLGPGFNAPEAFF
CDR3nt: TGTGCCAGCAGCTTAGGGCCAGGGTTTAACGCACCCGAAGCTTTCTTT

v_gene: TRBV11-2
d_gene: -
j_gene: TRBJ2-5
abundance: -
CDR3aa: CASSSVGSQQETQYF
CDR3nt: TGTGCCAGCAGCTCTGTCGGCAGCCAACAAGAGACCCAGTACTTC

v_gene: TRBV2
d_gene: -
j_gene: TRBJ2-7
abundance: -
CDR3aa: CASSEDYGLPYEQYF
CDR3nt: TGTGCCAGCAGTGAAGATTATGGACTACCCTACGAGCAGTACTTC

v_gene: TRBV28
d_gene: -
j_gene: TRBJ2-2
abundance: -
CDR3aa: CASSNYRDFSANTGELFF
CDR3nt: TGTGCCAGCAGTAATTACAGGGATTTCAGCGCGAACACCGGGGAGCTGTTTTTT

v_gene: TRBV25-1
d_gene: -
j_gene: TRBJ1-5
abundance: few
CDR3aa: CARASGKRNQPQHF
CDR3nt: TGTGCCAGGGCATCAGGGAAAAGGAATCAGCCCCAGCATTTT

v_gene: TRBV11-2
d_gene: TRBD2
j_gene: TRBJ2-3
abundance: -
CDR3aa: CASSPGGVGQSTDTQYF
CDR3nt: TGTGCCAGCAGCCCCGGGGGGGTAGGACAGAGCACAGATACGCAGTATTTT

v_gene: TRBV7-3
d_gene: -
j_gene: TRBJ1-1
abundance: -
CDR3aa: CASSLTGGRNEAFF
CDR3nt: TGTGCCAGCAGCTTAACGGGGGGACGTAATGAAGCTTTCTTT

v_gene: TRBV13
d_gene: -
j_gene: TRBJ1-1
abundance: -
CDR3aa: CASSAIHSGGTEAFF
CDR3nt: TGTGCCAGCAGCGCGATACACAGCGGTGGGACTGAAGCTTTCTTT

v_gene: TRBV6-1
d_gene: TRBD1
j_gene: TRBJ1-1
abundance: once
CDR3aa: CASSEAAGGTEAFF
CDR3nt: TGTGCCAGCAGTGAAGCCGCAGGGGGGACTGAAGCTTTCTTT

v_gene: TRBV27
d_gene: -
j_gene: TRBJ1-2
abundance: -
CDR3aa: CASSSGGRYGYTF
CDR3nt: TGTGCCAGCTCGTCGGGGGGGCGCTATGGCTACACCTTC

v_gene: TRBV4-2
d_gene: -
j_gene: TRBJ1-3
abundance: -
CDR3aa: CASSQDRGLTSGNTIYF
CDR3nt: TGTGCCAGCAGCCAAGATCGGGGACTGACCTCTGGAAACACCATATATTTT

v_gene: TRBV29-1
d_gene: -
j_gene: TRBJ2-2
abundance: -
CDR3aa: CSVERNTGELFF
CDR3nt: TGCAGCGTTGAAAGAAACACCGGGGAGCTGTTTTTT

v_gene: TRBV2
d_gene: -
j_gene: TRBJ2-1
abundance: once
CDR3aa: CASSGLELEQFF
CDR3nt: TGTGCCAGCAGTGGTTTGGAGTTAGAGCAGTTCTTC

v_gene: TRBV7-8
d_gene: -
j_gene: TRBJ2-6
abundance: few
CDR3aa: CASIHRRAGANVLTF
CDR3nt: TGTGCCAGCATCCACCGGAGGGCTGGGGCCAACGTCCTGACTTTC

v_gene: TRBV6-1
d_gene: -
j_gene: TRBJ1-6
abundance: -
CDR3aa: CASSEAFRSYNSPLHF
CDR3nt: TGTGCCAGCAGTGAAGCGTTCCGCTCCTATAATTCACCCCTCCACTTT

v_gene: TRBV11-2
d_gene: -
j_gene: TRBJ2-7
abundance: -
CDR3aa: CASSLAPISYEQYF
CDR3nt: TGTGCCAGCAGCTTAGCACCGATCTCCTACGAGCAGTACTTC

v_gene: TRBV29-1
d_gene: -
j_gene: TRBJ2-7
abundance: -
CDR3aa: CSVEVSVRNEQYF
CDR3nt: TGCAGCGTTGAAGTAAGCGTTCGAAACGAGCAGTACTTC

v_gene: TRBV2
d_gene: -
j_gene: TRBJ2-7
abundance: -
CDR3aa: CASSEGVSAYEQYF
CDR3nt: TGTGCCAGCAGTGAGGGGGTCAGCGCCTACGAGCAGTACTTC

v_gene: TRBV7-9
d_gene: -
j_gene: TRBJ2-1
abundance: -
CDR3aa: CASSLGGIYNEQFF
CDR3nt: TGTGCCAGCAGCTTGGGAGGCATCTACAATGAGCAGTTCTTC

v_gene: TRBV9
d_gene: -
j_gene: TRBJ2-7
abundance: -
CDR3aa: CASSVGQGPYEQYF
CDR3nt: TGTGCCAGCAGCGTAGGGCAGGGACCCTACGAGCAGTACTTC

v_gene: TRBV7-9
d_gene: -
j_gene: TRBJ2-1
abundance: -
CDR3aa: CASSEYWRGRSGNEQFF
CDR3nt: TGTGCCAGCAGCGAGTACTGGAGGGGTAGATCGGGTAATGAGCAGTTCTTC

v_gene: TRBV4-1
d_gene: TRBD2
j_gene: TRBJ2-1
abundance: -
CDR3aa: CASSQASGGADNEQFF
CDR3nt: TGCGCCAGCAGCCAAGCTAGCGGGGGGGCGGACAATGAGCAGTTCTTC

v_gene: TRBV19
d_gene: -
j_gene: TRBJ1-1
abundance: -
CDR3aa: CASSTRQGAEAFF
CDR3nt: TGTGCCAGTAGTACCCGACAAGGAGCTGAAGCTTTCTTT

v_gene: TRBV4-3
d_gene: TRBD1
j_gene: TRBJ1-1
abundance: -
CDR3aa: CASSPGTALNTEAFF
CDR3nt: TGCGCCAGCAGCCCCGGGACAGCCCTGAACACTGAAGCTTTCTTT

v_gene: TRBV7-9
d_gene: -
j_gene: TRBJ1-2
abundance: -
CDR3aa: CASSLALVYGYTF
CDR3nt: TGTGCCAGCAGCTTAGCGCTCGTCTATGGCTACACCTTC

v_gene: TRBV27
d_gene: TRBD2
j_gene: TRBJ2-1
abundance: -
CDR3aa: CASSPYGTSGVYEQFF
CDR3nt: TGTGCCAGCAGTCCGTACGGGACTAGCGGGGTCTATGAGCAGTTCTTC

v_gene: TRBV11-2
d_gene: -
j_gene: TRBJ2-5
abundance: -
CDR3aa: CATQGLLQETQYF
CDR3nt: TGTGCCACCCAGGGGCTCTTACAAGAGACCCAGTACTTC

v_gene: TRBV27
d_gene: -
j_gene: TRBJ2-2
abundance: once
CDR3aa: CASIPGRDTGELFF
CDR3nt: TGTGCCAGCATTCCAGGGCGGGACACCGGGGAGCTGTTTTTT

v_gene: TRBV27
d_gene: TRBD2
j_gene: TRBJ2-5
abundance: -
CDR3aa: CASSLSGLAGGETQYF
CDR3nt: TGTGCCAGCAGTTTATCAGGACTAGCTGGTGGGGAGACCCAGTACTTC

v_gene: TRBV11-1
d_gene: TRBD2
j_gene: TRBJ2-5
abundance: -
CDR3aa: CASSSPILAGETQYF
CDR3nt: TGTGCCAGCAGCTCCCCAATTCTAGCGGGAGAGACCCAGTACTTC

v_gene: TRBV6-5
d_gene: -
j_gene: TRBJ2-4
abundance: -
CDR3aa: CASSYYDGAKNIQYF
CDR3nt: TGTGCCAGCAGTTACTACGACGGGGCCAAAAACATTCAGTACTTC

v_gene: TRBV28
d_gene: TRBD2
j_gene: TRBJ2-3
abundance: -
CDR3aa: CASITGGAGNTDTQYF
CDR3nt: TGTGCCAGCATTACGGGAGGGGCCGGGAACACAGATACGCAGTATTTT

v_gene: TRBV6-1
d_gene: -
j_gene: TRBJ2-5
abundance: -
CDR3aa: CASSEYMGLQETQYF
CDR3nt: TGTGCCAGCAGTGAATATATGGGCCTCCAAGAGACCCAGTACTTC

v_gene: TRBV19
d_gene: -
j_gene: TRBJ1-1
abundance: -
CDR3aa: CASSIGVWGNTEAFF
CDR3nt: TGTGCCAGTAGTATTGGGGTTTGGGGGAACACTGAAGCTTTCTTT

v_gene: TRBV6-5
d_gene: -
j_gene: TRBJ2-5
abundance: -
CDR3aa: CASSYTPGTSLGDQYF
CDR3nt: TGTGCCAGCAGTTACACACCCGGGACAAGCCTAGGGGACCAGTACTTC

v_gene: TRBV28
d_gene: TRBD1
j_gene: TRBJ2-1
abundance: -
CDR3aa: CASSGGQGAYNEQFF
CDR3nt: TGTGCCAGCAGTGGCGGGCAGGGGGCCTACAATGAGCAGTTCTTC

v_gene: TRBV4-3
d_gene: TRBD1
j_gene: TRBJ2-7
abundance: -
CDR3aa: CASSPDRGAYEQYF
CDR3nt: TGCGCCAGCAGCCCCGACAGGGGGGCCTACGAGCAGTACTTC

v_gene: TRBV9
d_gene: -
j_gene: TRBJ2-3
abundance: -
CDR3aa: CASSAWRAGVTDTQYF
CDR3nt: TGTGCCAGCAGCGCCTGGAGGGCGGGTGTCACAGATACGCAGTATTTT